This T cell receptor (beta chain) was documented in a study of a mutant IDH1 vaccine in newly diagnosed glioma. Time point defined: week 11, during vaccination. Every single dose of the vaccine, 300 ug of mutant IDH1 20-mer peptide, came with topical imiquimod. Worth noting for this clone: Its target is unknown.

The CDR3 length is 14 residues. Trimming took off 2 bases at V and 0 bases at J, with 9 bases between the two ends. Per germline, CDR1 SGHNT and CDR2 YYREEE (reference sequence). Sequenced by immunoSEQ multiplex PCR; TCRdb stores in-frame clones only, minus some. Of under 150,000 clones in the sample, 85% to 90% were seen once. The chain is built from TRBV5-4 and TRBJ2-7; no clear D gene. The sequence derives from a woman aged 50 to 60 with glioma. The material was PBMCs, obtained from a glioma patient whose treatment included an IDH1 peptide vaccine. For the CDR3, the DNA is TGTGCCAGCAGCTTTGGCAGGAGCTCCTACGAGCAGTACTTC. It specifies CASSFGRSSYEQYF.